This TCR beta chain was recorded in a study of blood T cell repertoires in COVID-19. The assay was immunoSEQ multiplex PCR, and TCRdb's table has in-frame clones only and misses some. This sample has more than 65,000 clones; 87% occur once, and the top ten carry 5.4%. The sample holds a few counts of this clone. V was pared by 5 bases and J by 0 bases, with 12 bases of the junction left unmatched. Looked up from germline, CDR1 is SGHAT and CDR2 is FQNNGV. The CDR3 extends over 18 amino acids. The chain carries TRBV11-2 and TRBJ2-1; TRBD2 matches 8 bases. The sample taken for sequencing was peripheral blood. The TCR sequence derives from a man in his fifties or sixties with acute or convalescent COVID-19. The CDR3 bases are TGTGCCAGCAGCCCACGGGTAGCGGGACCAAGCTCCTACAATGAGCAGTTCTTC. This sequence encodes CASSPRVAGPSSYNEQFF.